This TCR beta chain appears in the sequencing data of a study of blood T cell repertoires in COVID-19. Across the whole study: The origin of the acute and convalescent COVID-19 samples was the United States, Italy and Spain. Sample material is recorded as cDNA or gDNA derived from T cells, B-cell-depleted T cells, or PBMCs.

This CDR3 is 15 amino acids long. J gave up 5 bases and V 0 bases, and 5 bases lay outside the gene matches. From germline, CDR1 is SGDLS and CDR2 YYNGEE. This clone was seen only a few times. A Seattle source enrolled patients during active infection and followed them longitudinally. Original data processing: Reference gene primer amplification yielded estimated nucleated cell counts. Sequencing was performed with immunoSEQ multiplex PCR; in TCRdb, only in-frame clones are kept and a portion is missing. D and trimming were read from the DNA, whereas the V and J calls and clone size are those reported in that table. The sample has fewer than 450,000 clones, 85% to 90% seen once.

The sequence was obtained from a woman between 50 and 59 years old with COVID-19, enrolled during active disease. Sequencing was carried out using peripheral blood. This chain joins TRBV9 and TRBJ1-2, with 9 bases aligning to TRBD1. The CDR3 loop reads CASSVDGTGLYGYTF. The CDR3 DNA is TGTGCCAGCAGCGTAGACGGGACAGGGCTTTATGGCTACACCTTC.